What follows is one T cell receptor beta chain and its context. These data belong to a study of blood T cell repertoires in COVID-19. Clones were sequenced by immunoSEQ multiplex PCR, and TCRdb holds only the in-frame ones, with some missing. The sample yields nearly 90,000 clones, roughly 91% seen once. The TCR sequence derives from a man between 18 and 29 years old with COVID-19, enrolled during active disease. Sample: peripheral blood.

CDR3 region: CASRGGLAGVGNEQFF. The CDR3, as DNA: TGTGCCAGCAGGGGGGGACTAGCGGGAGTGGGCAATGAGCAGTTCTTC. The gene calls are TRBV2 and TRBJ2-1; 14 bases fit TRBD2. CDR1 and CDR2 (germline): SNHLY, FYNNEI. This CDR3 has 16 amino acids. The ends lost 6 bases at V and 6 bases at J; junction bases unmatched: 7.